This entry features one T cell receptor beta chain sequence. This sample is part of a study of blood T cell repertoires in COVID-19. This CDR3 has 13 amino acids. Germline CDR1 is MGHRA and CDR2 is YSYEKL. V lost 8 bases to trimming and J lost 6 bases, with 17 bases between them. Method: immunoSEQ multiplex PCR; TCRdb's copy keeps in-frame clones and lacks some. The sample carries around 97,000 clones, roughly 82% recorded once. This TCR derives from a human donor in a cohort sampled during active COVID-19. The gene calls are TRBV4-1 and TRBJ2-7, with D possibly being TRBD1 (7 bases). Sequencing was performed on peripheral blood. The CDR3 bases are TGCGCCAGCGCCAACGGGCAGGGGGGCGAGCAGTACTTC. This translates into CASANGQGGEQYF.